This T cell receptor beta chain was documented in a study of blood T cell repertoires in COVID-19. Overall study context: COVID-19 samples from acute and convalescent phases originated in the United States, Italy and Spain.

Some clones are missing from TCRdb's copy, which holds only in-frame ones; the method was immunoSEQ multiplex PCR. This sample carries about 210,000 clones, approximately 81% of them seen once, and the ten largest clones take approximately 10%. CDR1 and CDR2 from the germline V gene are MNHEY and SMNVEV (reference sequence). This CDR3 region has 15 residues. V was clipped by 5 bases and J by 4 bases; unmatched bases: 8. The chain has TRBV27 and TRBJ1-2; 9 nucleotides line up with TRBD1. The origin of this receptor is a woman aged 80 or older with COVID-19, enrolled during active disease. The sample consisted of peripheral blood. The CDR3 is CASSPNRGPLYGYTF. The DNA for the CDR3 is TGTGCCAGCAGTCCGAACAGGGGGCCCCTCTATGGCTACACCTTC.